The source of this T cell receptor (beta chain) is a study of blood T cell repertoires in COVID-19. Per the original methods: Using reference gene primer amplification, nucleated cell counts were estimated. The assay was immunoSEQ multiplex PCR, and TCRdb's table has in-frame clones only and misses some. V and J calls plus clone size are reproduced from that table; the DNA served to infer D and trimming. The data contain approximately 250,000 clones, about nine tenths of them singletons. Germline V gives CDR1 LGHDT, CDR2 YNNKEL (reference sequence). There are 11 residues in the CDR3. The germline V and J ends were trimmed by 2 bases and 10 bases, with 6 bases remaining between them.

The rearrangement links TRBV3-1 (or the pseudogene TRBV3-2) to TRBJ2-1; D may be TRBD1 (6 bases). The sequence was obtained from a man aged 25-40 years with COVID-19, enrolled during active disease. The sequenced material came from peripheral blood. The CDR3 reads CASSQRGEQFF. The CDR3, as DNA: TGTGCCAGCAGCCAAAGGGGGGAGCAGTTCTTC.